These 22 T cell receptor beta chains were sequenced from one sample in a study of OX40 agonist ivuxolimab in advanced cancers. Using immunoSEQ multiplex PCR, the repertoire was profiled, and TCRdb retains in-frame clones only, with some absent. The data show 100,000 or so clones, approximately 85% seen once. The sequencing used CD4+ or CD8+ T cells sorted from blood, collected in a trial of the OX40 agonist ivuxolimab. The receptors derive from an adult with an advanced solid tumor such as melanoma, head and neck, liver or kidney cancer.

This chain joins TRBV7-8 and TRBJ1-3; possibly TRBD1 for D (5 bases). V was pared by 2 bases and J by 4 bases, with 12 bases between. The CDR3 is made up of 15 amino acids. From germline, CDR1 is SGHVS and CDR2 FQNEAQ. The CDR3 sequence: CASSLSGASGNTIYF. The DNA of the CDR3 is TGTGCCAGCAGCTTATCCGGGGCTTCCGGAAACACCATATATTTT.

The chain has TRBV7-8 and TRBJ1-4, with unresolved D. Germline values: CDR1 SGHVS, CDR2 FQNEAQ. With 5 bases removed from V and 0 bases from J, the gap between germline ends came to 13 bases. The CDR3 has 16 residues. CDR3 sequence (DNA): TGTGCCAGCAGCACCACGGTGGGTGCAACTAATGAAAAACTGTTTTTT. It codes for CASSTTVGATNEKLFF.

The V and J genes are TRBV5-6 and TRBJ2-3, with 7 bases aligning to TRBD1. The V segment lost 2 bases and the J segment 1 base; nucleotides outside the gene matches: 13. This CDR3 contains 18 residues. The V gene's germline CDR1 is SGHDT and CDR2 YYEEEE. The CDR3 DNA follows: TGTGCCAGCAGCTTATTCGACGCCGTACAGGGGCGCACAGATACGCAGTATTTT. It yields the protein CASSLFDAVQGRTDTQYF.

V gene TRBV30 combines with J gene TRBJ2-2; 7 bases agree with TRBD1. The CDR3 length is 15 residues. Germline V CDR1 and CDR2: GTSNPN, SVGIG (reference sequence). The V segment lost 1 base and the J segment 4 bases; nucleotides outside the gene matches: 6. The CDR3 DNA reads TGTGCCTGGAGTGGGTTTGCAGGGGGCACCGGGGAGCTGTTTTTT. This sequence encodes CAWSGFAGGTGELFF.

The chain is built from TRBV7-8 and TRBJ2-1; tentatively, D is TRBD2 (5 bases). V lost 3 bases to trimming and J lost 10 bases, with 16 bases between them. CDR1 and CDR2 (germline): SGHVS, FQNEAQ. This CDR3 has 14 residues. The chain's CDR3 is CASSFRGPMDEQFF. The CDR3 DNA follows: TGTGCCAGCAGCTTCCGAGGGCCCATGGACGAGCAGTTCTTC.

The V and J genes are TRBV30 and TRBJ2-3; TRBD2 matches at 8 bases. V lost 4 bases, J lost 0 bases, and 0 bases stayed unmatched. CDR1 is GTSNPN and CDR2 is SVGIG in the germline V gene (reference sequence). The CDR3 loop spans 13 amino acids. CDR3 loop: CAWTSGSTDTQYF. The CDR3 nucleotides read TGTGCCTGGACTAGCGGGAGCACAGATACGCAGTATTTT. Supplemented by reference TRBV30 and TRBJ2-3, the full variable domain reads SQTIHQWPATLVQPVGSPLSLECTVEGTSNPNLYWYRQAAGRGLQLLFYSVGIGQISSEVPQNLSASRPQDRQFILSSKKLLLSDSGFYLCAWTSGSTDTQYFGPGTRLTVL.

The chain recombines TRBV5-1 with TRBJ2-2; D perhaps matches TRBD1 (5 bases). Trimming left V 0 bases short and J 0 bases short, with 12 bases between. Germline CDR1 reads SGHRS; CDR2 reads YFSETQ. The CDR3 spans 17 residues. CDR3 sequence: CASSLEADRANTGELFF. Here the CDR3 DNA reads TGCGCCAGCAGCTTGGAGGCAGACAGAGCGAACACCGGGGAGCTGTTTTTT.

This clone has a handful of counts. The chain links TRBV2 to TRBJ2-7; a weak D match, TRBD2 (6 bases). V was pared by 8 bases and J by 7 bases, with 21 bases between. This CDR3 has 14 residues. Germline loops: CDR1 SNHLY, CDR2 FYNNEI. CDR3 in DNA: TGTGCCAGCTCGATGACTAGAACTTCGTCTGAGCAGTACTTC. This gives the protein CASSMTRTSSEQYF.

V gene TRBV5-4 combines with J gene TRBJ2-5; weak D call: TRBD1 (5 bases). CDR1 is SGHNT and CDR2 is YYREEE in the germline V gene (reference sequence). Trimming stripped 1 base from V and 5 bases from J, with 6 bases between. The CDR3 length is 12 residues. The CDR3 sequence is CASSLQGETQYF. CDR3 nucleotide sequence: TGTGCCAGCAGCTTGCAGGGTGAGACCCAGTACTTC. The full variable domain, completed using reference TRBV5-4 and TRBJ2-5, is ETGVTQSPTHLIKTRGQQVTLRCSSQSGHNTVSWYQQALGQGPQFIFQYYREEENGRGNFPPRFSGLQFPNYSSELNVNALELDDSALYLCASSLQGETQYFGPGTRLLVL.

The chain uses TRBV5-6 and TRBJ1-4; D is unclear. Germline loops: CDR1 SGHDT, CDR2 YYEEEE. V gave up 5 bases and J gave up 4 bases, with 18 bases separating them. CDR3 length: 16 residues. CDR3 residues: CASSYRVVGLNEKLFF. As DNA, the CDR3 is TGTGCCAGCAGTTATAGAGTTGTTGGGCTTAATGAAAAACTGTTTTTT. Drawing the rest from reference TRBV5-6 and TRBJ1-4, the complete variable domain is DAGVTQSPTHLIKTRGQQVTLRCSPKSGHDTVSWYQQALGQGPQFIFQYYEEEERQRGNFPDRFSGHQFPNYSSELNVNALLLGDSALYLCASSYRVVGLNEKLFFGSGTQLSVL.

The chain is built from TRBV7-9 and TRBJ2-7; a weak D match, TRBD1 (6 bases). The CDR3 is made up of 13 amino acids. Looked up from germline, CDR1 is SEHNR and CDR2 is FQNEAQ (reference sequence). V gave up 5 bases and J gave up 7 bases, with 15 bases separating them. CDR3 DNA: TGTGCCAGCAGCCCCCGGGACACATATGAGCAGTACTTC. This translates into CASSPRDTYEQYF.

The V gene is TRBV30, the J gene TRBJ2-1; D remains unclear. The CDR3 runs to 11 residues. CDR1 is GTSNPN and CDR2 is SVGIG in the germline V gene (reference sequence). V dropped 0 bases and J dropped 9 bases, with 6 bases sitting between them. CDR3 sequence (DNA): TGTGCCTGGAGTGTTGGGGTTGAGCAGTTCTTC. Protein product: CAWSVGVEQFF.

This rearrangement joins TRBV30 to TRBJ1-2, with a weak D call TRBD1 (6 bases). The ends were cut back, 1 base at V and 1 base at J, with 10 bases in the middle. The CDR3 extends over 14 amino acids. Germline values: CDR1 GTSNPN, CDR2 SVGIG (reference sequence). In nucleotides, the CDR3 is TGTGCCTGGAGTGGGCAGGGGCTTAACTATGGCTACACCTTC. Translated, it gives CAWSGQGLNYGYTF.

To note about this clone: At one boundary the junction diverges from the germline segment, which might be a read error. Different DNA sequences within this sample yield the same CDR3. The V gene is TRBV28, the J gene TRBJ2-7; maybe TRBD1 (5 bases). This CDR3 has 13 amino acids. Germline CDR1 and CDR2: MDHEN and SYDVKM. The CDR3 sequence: CASSYIPTGEQYF. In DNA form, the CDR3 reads TGTGCCAGCAGTTATATTCCTACAGGCGAGCAGTATTTC.

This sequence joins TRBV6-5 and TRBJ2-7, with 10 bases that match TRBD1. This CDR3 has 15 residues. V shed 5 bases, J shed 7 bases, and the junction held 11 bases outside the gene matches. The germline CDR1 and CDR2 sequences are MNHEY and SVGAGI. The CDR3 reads CASSPGTGAQLEQYF. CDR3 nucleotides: TGTGCCAGCAGTCCCGGGACAGGGGCCCAATTGGAGCAGTACTTC.

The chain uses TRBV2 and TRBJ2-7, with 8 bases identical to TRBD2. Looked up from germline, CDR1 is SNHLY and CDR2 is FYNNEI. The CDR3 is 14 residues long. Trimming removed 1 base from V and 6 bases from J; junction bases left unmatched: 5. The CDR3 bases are TGTGCCAGCAGTGAAGTTAGCGGGATCTTCGAGCAGTACTTC. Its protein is CASSEVSGIFEQYF.

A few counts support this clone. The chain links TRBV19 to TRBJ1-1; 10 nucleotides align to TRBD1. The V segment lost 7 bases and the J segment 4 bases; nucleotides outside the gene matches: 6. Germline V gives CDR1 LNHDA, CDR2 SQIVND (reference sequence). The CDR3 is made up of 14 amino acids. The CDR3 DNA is TGTGCCAGTAAGGGAAGGACAGGGGGCACTGAAGCTTTCTTT. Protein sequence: CASKGRTGGTEAFF.

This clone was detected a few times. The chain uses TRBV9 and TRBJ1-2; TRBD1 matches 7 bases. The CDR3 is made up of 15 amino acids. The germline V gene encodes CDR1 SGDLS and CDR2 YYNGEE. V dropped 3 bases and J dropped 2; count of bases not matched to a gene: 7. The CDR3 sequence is CASSDHRQGNYGYTF. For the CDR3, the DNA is TGTGCCAGCAGCGACCACCGACAGGGCAACTATGGCTACACCTTC.

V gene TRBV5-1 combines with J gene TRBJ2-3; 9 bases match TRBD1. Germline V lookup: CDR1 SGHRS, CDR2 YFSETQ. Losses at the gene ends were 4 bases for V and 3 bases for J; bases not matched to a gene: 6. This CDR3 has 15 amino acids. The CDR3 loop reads CASSRDRDITDTQYF. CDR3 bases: TGCGCCAGCAGCAGGGACAGGGATATAACAGATACGCAGTATTTT.

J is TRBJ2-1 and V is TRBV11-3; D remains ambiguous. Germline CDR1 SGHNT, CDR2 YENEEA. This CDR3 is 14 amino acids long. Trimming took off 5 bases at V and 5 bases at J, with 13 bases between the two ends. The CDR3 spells CASSLSLENNEQFF. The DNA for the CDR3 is TGTGCCAGCAGCCTTAGCCTAGAGAACAATGAGCAGTTCTTC.

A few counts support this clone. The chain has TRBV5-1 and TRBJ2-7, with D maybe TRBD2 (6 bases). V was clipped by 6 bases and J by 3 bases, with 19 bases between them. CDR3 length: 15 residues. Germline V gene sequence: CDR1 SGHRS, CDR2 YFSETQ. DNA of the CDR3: TGCGCCAGCACCCTTGGGGCTAGCGACTTCTACGAGCAGTACTTC. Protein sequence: CASTLGASDFYEQYF.

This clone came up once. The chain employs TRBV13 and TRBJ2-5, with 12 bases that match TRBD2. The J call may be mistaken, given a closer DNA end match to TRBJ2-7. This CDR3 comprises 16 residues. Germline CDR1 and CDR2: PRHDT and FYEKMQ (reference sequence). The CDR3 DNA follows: TGTGCCAGCAGCTTAGGAGGGACTAGCGGGCCTTACGAGCAGTACTTC. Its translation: CASSLGGTSGPYEQYF.